The 22 T cell receptor beta chains given below trace back to one sample, sequenced in a study of blood T cell repertoires in COVID-19. The repertoire was sequenced with immunoSEQ multiplex PCR; TCRdb's copy has only in-frame clones and lacks some. The table has a few hundred thousand clones, roughly 80% seen once; the top ten hold roughly 5.1%. Sequenced: PBMCs or T cells enriched from blood (not recorded which). The receptors derive from a woman aged 45-65 years who had recovered from COVID-19.

This chain connects TRBV9 to TRBJ2-5; 8 bases are shared with TRBD2. The CDR3 is made up of 16 amino acids. CDR1 is SGDLS and CDR2 is YYNGEE in the germline V gene. Germline trimming cut 4 bases from V and 5 bases from J; bases unmatched to any gene: 13. In nucleotides, the CDR3 is TGTGCCAGCAGCCCCCGGGAGGGGGGTCTTTTGGAGACCCAGTACTTC. Its protein product is CASSPREGGLLETQYF.

The chain is built from TRBV4-3 and TRBJ1-2, with no clear D. The germline V and J ends were trimmed by 2 bases and 7 bases, with 11 bases remaining between them. Looked up from germline, CDR1 is LGHNA and CDR2 is YSLEER. This CDR3 has 13 amino acids. CDR3: CASSQIRSGGYTF. CDR3 coding DNA: TGCGCCAGCAGCCAAATCAGGTCAGGTGGCTACACCTTC.

The rearrangement joins TRBV11-2 to TRBJ2-1, with TRBD2 matching 10 bases. The V segment lost 4 bases and the J segment 4 bases; nucleotides outside the gene matches: 4. The CDR3 consists of 15 residues. Germline V gives CDR1 SGHAT, CDR2 FQNNGV. The CDR3 is CASSSRTSGYNEQFF. CDR3 DNA: TGTGCCAGCAGCTCACGGACTAGCGGTTACAATGAGCAGTTCTTC.

The J gene is TRBJ2-2, the V gene TRBV9; maybe TRBD2 (6 bases). Trimming pared 0 bases from V and 7 bases from J, leaving 10 bases between. This CDR3 has 14 amino acids. Germline CDR1 SGDLS, CDR2 YYNGEE. CDR3 residues: CASSVALEGGELFF. As DNA, the CDR3 is TGTGCCAGCAGCGTAGCTCTGGAGGGCGGGGAGCTGTTTTTT.

This clone was detected once. V usage is TRBV19 and J usage is TRBJ2-7; 11 positions agree with TRBD2. V lost 4 bases, J lost 7 bases, and 9 bases stayed unmatched. Per the germline V gene, CDR1 is LNHDA and CDR2 is SQIVND (reference sequence). This CDR3 is built from 15 residues. The CDR3: CASSTTSGRSGEQYF. In DNA, the CDR3 is TGTGCCAGTAGTACCACTAGCGGGAGATCAGGGGAGCAGTACTTC. Based on the CDR3 plus reference TRBV19 and TRBJ2-7, the full variable domain is DGGITQSPKYLFRKEGQNVTLSCEQNLNHDAMYWYRQDPGQGLRLIYYSQIVNDFQKGDIAEGYSVSREKKESFPLTVTSAQKNPTAFYLCASSTTSGRSGEQYFGPGTRLTVT.

The chain is built from TRBV28 and TRBJ1-2, with D unresolved. Trimming shortened V by 2 bases and J by 4 bases, and 8 bases separated the two germline ends. The CDR3 consists of 13 residues. Germline V gene data show CDR1 as MDHEN and CDR2 as SYDVKM. The CDR3 sequence: CASSLPQLYGYTF. The CDR3 nucleotides are TGTGCCAGCAGTTTACCACAGCTCTATGGCTACACCTTC.

On this clone itself: Within the sample, other DNA sequences also encode this same CDR3. The chain combines TRBV28 with TRBJ1-2, with no clear D. This CDR3 spans 12 amino acids. The germline V gene has CDR1 MDHEN and CDR2 SYDVKM. V lost 3 bases and J lost 1, with 3 bases in between. The CDR3 bases are TGTGCCAGCAGTTTGAGTAACTATGGCTACACCTTC. Translating it yields CASSLSNYGYTF.

The chain couples TRBV9 to TRBJ2-7; the match to TRBD1 covers 9 bases. The CDR3 is 17 residues long. The J segment lost 0 bases and the V segment lost 3 bases, leaving 10 bases of the junction unmatched. The V gene's germline CDR1 is SGDLS and CDR2 YYNGEE. The CDR3 DNA reads TGTGCCAGCAGCGGCGGTGTGACAGGGGGTCCCTCCTACGAGCAGTACTTC. Translated: CASSGGVTGGPSYEQYF.

The V gene is TRBV27, the J gene TRBJ2-7; 9 bases are shared with TRBD1. This CDR3 has 15 amino acids. The trim removed 6 bases at V and 3 bases at J, leaving 9 bases unmatched. Germline CDR1 reads MNHEY; CDR2 reads SMNVEV (reference sequence). CDR3 nucleotides: TGTGCCAGCAGGGACAGGGGCTCTACGGTCTACGAGCAGTACTTC. Residues: CASRDRGSTVYEQYF.

The chain uses TRBV6-2 or TRBV6-3 and TRBJ1-2; D is uncertain. The germline V and J ends were trimmed by 2 bases and 2 bases, with 9 bases remaining between them. There are 14 residues in the CDR3. Germline loops: CDR1 MNHEY, CDR2 SVGEGT. This CDR3 reads CASSYGFSNYGYTF. The CDR3, as DNA: TGTGCCAGCAGTTACGGCTTCTCAAACTATGGCTACACCTTC.

This clone was found a few times. This chain joins TRBV2 and TRBJ1-2, with D maybe TRBD1 (6 bases). V was clipped by 6 bases and J by 8 bases, with 28 bases between them. Germline values: CDR1 SNHLY, CDR2 FYNNEI. This CDR3 has 17 residues. The CDR3 DNA is TGTGCCAGCAGGAAGGTCGGTCGCAGACTTGGACAGTCAGGCTACACCTTC. It yields the protein CASRKVGRRLGQSGYTF.

CDR3: CASSLNIGTEAFF. The CDR3 DNA reads as TGTGCCAGCAGCTTGAACATCGGGACTGAAGCTTTCTTT. V usage is TRBV5-6 and J usage is TRBJ1-1; D gene unclear. V was cut by 1 base and J by 5 bases, with 9 bases left in between. The length of the CDR3 is 13 residues. CDR1 SGHDT and CDR2 YYEEEE come from the germline V gene.

The chain carries TRBV7-2 and TRBJ2-4, with 14 positions matching TRBD2. The CDR3 spans 18 residues. CDR1 is SGHTA, CDR2 FQGNSA, per germline. The V gene end was trimmed by 6 bases and the J gene end by 0 bases; junction bases not matched to a gene: 7. CDR3 in amino acids: CASRTGLAGGQAKNIQYF. As DNA, the CDR3 is TGTGCCAGCAGGACCGGACTAGCGGGGGGCCAAGCCAAAAACATTCAGTACTTC.

The chain is built from TRBV5-1 and TRBJ1-1, with D unresolved. Trimming took 0 bases from V and 2 from J, leaving 8 bases between them. The germline CDR1 and CDR2 sequences are SGHRS and YFSETQ. The CDR3 spans 14 residues. Here the CDR3 DNA reads TGCGCCAGCAGCTTGGCCGGGATTAACACTGAAGCTTTCTTT. This sequence encodes CASSLAGINTEAFF.

In this sample, this clone turned up a few times. The gene calls are TRBV2 and TRBJ2-7; 8 nucleotides align to TRBD1. Trimming took 7 bases from V and 4 from J; bases not matched to a gene: 6. Germline CDR1 reads SNHLY; CDR2 reads FYNNEI. The CDR3 length is 13 residues. CDR3 sequence reads: CASTRTGIYEQYF. CDR3 sequence (DNA): TGTGCCAGCACCCGGACAGGGATATACGAGCAGTACTTC.

This chain connects TRBV5-4 to TRBJ1-2, with 9 bases lining up with TRBD1. CDR1 is SGHNT and CDR2 is YYREEE in the germline V gene (reference sequence). V shed 4 bases, J shed 0 bases, and the junction held 4 bases outside the gene matches. The CDR3 is 15 residues long. CDR3 DNA: TGTGCCAGCAGCCTCGGGACAGGGTCTAACTATGGCTACACCTTC. It is translated as CASSLGTGSNYGYTF.

This clone was seen only once. The rearrangement links TRBV7-8 to TRBJ1-5, with 9 bases that match TRBD1. V dropped 4 bases and J dropped 0; count of bases not matched to a gene: 10. Germline-derived CDR1 and CDR2 are SGHVS and FQNEAQ. This CDR3 has 18 amino acids. In nucleotides, the CDR3 is TGTGCCAGCAGCTCCCAAACAGGGGGCGGGTATAGCAATCAGCCCCAGCATTTT. Its translation: CASSSQTGGGYSNQPQHF.

J is TRBJ1-1 and V is TRBV20-1; the D is unclear. Germline lookup yields CDR1 DFQATT and CDR2 SNEGSKA (reference sequence). The CDR3 length is 13 residues. V lost 3 bases and J lost 6, with 14 bases in between. CDR3 coding DNA: TGCAGTGCTAGTCTGGGTAGGGAGGCTGAAGCTTTCTTT. Residues: CSASLGREAEAFF.

The chain uses TRBV6-5 and TRBJ2-7; 11 bases line up with TRBD1. The germline CDR1 and CDR2 sequences are MNHEY and SVGAGI. Germline trimming cut 8 bases from V and 0 bases from J; bases unmatched to any gene: 6. The CDR3 spans 15 residues. CDR3 in DNA: TGTGCCAGCGAGAGCGGGACAGGGGGCTCCTACGAGCAGTACTTC. It translates to CASESGTGGSYEQYF.

This chain joins TRBV4-1 and TRBJ1-4, with 7 bases matching TRBD1. Germline V gene data show CDR1 as MGHRA and CDR2 as YSYEKL. This CDR3 region has 16 residues. J was trimmed by 4 bases and V by 3 bases; bases with no gene match: 8. CDR3 loop: CASSQQGVWGNEKLFF. Written as DNA, the CDR3 is TGCGCCAGCAGCCAGCAGGGGGTTTGGGGTAATGAAAAACTGTTTTTT.

The J gene is TRBJ1-6, the V gene TRBV2, with a possible D match to TRBD1 (5 bases). The CDR3 runs 13 residues. Germline V gene lookup returns CDR1 SNHLY and CDR2 FYNNEI. With 5 bases removed from V and 9 bases from J, the gap between germline ends came to 11 bases. The CDR3 bases are TGTGCCAGCAGTCCGGACATTTTTTCACCCCTCCACTTT. The encoded protein is CASSPDIFSPLHF.

The chain links TRBV27 to TRBJ2-2; D may be TRBD2 (5 bases). This CDR3 has 15 amino acids. V gave up 8 bases and J gave up 4 bases, with 17 bases separating them. Germline values: CDR1 MNHEY, CDR2 SMNVEV (reference sequence). CDR3 loop: CASSLGRAGTGELFF. Written as DNA, the CDR3 is TGTGCCAGCTCCTTGGGTAGGGCGGGCACCGGGGAGCTGTTTTTT.